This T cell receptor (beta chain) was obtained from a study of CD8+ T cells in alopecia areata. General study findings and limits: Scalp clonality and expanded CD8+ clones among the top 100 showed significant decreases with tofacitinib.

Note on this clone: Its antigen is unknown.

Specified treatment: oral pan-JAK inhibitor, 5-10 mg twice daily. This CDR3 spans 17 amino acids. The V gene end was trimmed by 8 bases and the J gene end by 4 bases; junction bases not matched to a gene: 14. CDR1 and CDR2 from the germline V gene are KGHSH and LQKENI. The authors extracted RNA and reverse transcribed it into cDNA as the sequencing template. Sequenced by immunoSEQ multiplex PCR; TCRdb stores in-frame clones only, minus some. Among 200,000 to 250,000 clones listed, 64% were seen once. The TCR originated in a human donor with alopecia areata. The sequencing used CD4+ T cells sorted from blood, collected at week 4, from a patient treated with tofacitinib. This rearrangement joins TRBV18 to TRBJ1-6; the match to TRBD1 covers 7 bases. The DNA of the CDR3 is TGTGCCAGCCACGGAGGGGGGACAGACTATTATAATTCACCCCTCCACTTT. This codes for CASHGGGTDYYNSPLHF.